The 10 T cell receptor beta chains below were found in one sample sequenced in a study of healthy donors' naive CD4 and CD8 T cells. TCR libraries were built from about 0.55 ug of total RNA by linear amplification. TCRdb reprocessed the reads with MiXCR, giving one entry per CDR3 protein. The data hold 200,000 or so distinct CDR3 sequences, with around three quarters observed a single time. Sequenced: naive CD4+ and CD8+ T cells sorted from blood, pooled from several donors. The receptors were gathered from a pool of human donors in good health; the sample pools cells from several healthy donors.

The chain uses TRBV6-2 or TRBV6-3 and TRBJ2-1, with a possible D match to TRBD2 (5 bases). V shed 6 bases and J shed 1 base, with 13 bases lying between them. The CDR3 runs to 15 residues. The germline V gene has CDR1 MNHEY and CDR2 SVGEGT. CDR3 amino acids: CASSPDSLSYNEQFF. The DNA of the CDR3 is TGTGCCAGCAGCCCGGACTCTCTATCCTACAATGAGCAGTTCTTC.

This clonotype appeared a few times. The V call is TRBV10-3, the J call TRBJ1-2, with D possibly TRBD1 on 6 matching bases. Germline V gene lookup returns CDR1 ENHRY and CDR2 SYGVKD. The V end was cut by 3 bases, the J end by 6 bases, with 20 bases between. CDR3 length equals 16 residues. This CDR3 is CAISDSKQGRVHGYTF. The CDR3 bases are TGTGCCATCAGTGATTCCAAACAGGGACGGGTTCATGGCTACACCTTC.

V gene TRBV6-1 combines with J gene TRBJ1-5; a possible D gene is TRBD1 (6 bases). The germline V and J ends were trimmed by 4 bases and 0 bases, with 13 bases remaining between them. This CDR3 comprises 16 residues. CDR1 MNHNS and CDR2 SASEGT come from the germline V gene. The CDR3 DNA reads TGTGCCAGCAGTGGCACAGGGACATATAGCAATCAGCCCCAGCATTTT. Residues: CASSGTGTYSNQPQHF.

The V call is TRBV13, the J call TRBJ1-2, with 9 bases matching TRBD1. This CDR3 region has 14 residues. The J segment lost 4 bases and the V segment lost 2 bases, leaving 2 bases of the junction unmatched. Germline V gene lookup returns CDR1 PRHDT and CDR2 FYEKMQ (reference sequence). CDR3 sequence reads: CASSLTGGGYGYTF. In DNA, the CDR3 is TGTGCCAGCAGCTTAACAGGGGGCGGCTATGGCTACACCTTC.

This clonotype turned up a few times. This rearrangement joins TRBV19 to TRBJ1-5; D is possibly TRBD1 (6 bases). CDR1 LNHDA and CDR2 SQIVND come from the germline V gene (reference sequence). Trimming pared 3 bases from V and 9 bases from J, leaving 18 bases between. The CDR3 loop spans 15 amino acids. This CDR3 reads CASSMTGLILSPQHF. CDR3 sequence (DNA): TGTGCCAGTAGTATGACAGGCCTCATCCTCTCGCCCCAGCATTTT.

This clonotype was seen only a few times. The gene calls are TRBV24-1 and TRBJ2-1, with 9 bases lining up with TRBD2. The V gene end was trimmed by 9 bases and the J gene end by 4 bases; junction bases not matched to a gene: 9. Per the germline V gene, CDR1 is KGHDR and CDR2 is SFDVKD. The CDR3 has 15 amino acids. The CDR3 loop is CATRGRSGGYNEQFF. CDR3 sequence (DNA): TGTGCCACCCGAGGACGTAGCGGGGGTTACAATGAGCAGTTCTTC.

This rearrangement joins TRBV29-1 to TRBJ2-1; D possibly corresponds to TRBD2 (6 bases). Between the trimmed V and J ends, which lost 7 bases and 5 bases, there was a span of 9 bases. CDR1 and CDR2 from the germline V gene are SQVTM and ANQGSEA. This CDR3 has 11 residues. In DNA, the CDR3 is TGCAGCGGGGACTCGGACAATGAGCAGTTCTTC. Protein product: CSGDSDNEQFF.

The chain joins TRBV5-1 to TRBJ2-5; 9 nucleotides line up with TRBD1. This CDR3 contains 16 residues. V lost 4 bases, J lost 4 bases, and 11 bases stayed unmatched. In germline, CDR1 is SGHRS, CDR2 YFSETQ. The CDR3 spells CASSQGQGSIAETQYF. CDR3 bases: TGCGCCAGCAGCCAGGGACAGGGAAGCATTGCAGAGACCCAGTACTTC. The complete variable domain, with remaining parts taken from reference TRBV5-1 and TRBJ2-5, reads KAGVTQTPRYLIKTRGQQVTLSCSPISGHRSVSWYQQTPGQGLQFLFEYFSETQRNKGNFPGRFSGRQFSNSRSEMNVSTLELGDSALYLCASSQGQGSIAETQYFGPGTRLLVL.

This clonotype was seen a handful of times. The chain uses TRBV6-1 and TRBJ2-2, with D possibly being TRBD2 (6 bases). Germline CDR1 reads MNHNS; CDR2 reads SASEGT. Trimming stripped 1 base from V and 6 bases from J, with 6 bases between. The CDR3 sequence is 13 residues long. The CDR3 loop reads CASSEGRAGELFF. The CDR3 coding sequence is TGTGCCAGCAGTGAAGGGAGGGCCGGGGAGCTGTTTTTT.

The gene calls are TRBV11-1 and TRBJ2-1; 7 positions agree with TRBD1. Germline loops: CDR1 SGHAT, CDR2 FQDESV (reference sequence). CDR3 length equals 14 residues. Unmatched junction bases numbered 4, after V lost 4 bases and J lost 4 bases. CDR3 sequence: CASSYRDRYNEQFF. The CDR3, as DNA: TGTGCCAGCAGCTACCGGGACAGATACAATGAGCAGTTCTTC.